One T cell receptor (beta chain) is described in this entry. As originally analysed: Scientists estimated how many nucleated cells there were by amplifying reference gene primers. The table came from immunoSEQ multiplex PCR; TCRdb's copy has only in-frame clones and leaves some out. That table gives V, J and clone size, and the DNA gave D and trimming. This sample has 100,000 to 120,000 clones, with 75% to 80% found just once. The data are from a study of blood T cell repertoires in COVID-19. Study information: COVID-19 samples collected from the United States, Italy and Spain covered acute and convalescent phases. Sources were T cells, B-cell-depleted T cells, or PBMCs; the material itself was cDNA or gDNA.

V lost 5 bases to trimming and J lost 2 bases, with 16 bases between them. Looked up from germline, CDR1 is SGHAT and CDR2 is FQNNGV. The CDR3 loop spans 15 amino acids. The V call is TRBV11-2, the J call TRBJ2-7; D might be TRBD2 (5 bases). The source is an elderly woman with active or convalescent COVID-19. Sequenced: peripheral blood. CDR3 amino acids: CASSPRMAGPYEQYF. The CDR3 nucleotides are TGTGCCAGCAGCCCTAGGATGGCGGGCCCCTACGAGCAGTACTTC.